The 27 T cell receptor beta chains below all came from one sample that was sequenced in a study of T-cell reconstitution after alpha-beta-depleted transplantation in children. Preparation of the TCRbeta library involved a method that used unique molecular identifiers. MiXCR, run by TCRdb on the PCR reads, gives a single entry per CDR3 protein. The sample has approximately 400,000 distinct CDR3 sequences; approximately 11% are singletons. The specimen was PBMCs from the stem cell graft donor, collected from the stem cell graft. The source of these receptors is a human donor who donated a stem cell graft to a child with acute myeloid leukemia.

The chain recombines TRBV14 with TRBJ2-3; D not certain. The V end was cut by 0 bases, the J end by 0 bases, with 13 bases between. In germline, CDR1 is SGHDN, CDR2 FVKESK. CDR3 size: 17 residues. CDR3 loop: CASSQDFRGYSTDTQYF. CDR3 bases: TGTGCCAGCAGCCAAGATTTCCGTGGATATAGCACAGATACGCAGTATTTT.

This rearrangement joins TRBV30 to TRBJ1-6, with D possibly TRBD1 on 6 matching bases. Between the trimmed V and J ends, which lost 5 bases and 0 bases, there was a span of 8 bases. The CDR3 spans 14 residues. The germline CDR1 and CDR2 sequences are GTSNPN and SVGIG (reference sequence). Here the CDR3 DNA reads TGTGCCTGGGGACAGAGCTCCTATAATTCACCCCTCCACTTT. Translating it yields CAWGQSSYNSPLHF.

The chain recombines TRBV9 with TRBJ2-1; TRBD2 aligns across 8 bases. V shed 2 bases, J shed 7 bases, and the junction held 11 bases outside the gene matches. The CDR3 contains 16 residues. Looked up from germline, CDR1 is SGDLS and CDR2 is YYNGEE. CDR3 residues: CASSVSDLVAGNEQFF. In DNA, the CDR3 is TGTGCCAGCAGCGTTTCGGATCTGGTAGCGGGGAATGAGCAGTTCTTC.

This clonotype has at least ten counts. The chain carries TRBV4-1 and TRBJ2-7, with TRBD2 matching over 9 bases. Trimming took 1 base from V and 5 from J; bases not matched to a gene: 6. From germline, CDR1 is MGHRA and CDR2 YSYEKL. The CDR3 totals 15 residues. The DNA for the CDR3 is TGCGCCAGCAGCCAAGCGGGCGGGAGGGTGAACGAGCAGTACTTC. Translating it yields CASSQAGGRVNEQYF.

The chain uses TRBV9 and TRBJ1-4; D possibly corresponds to TRBD1 (5 bases). Trimming cost V 4 bases and J 7 bases, with 8 bases left between them. Per germline, CDR1 SGDLS and CDR2 YYNGEE. The CDR3 sequence is 12 residues long. CDR3 DNA: TGTGCCAGCAGCCACGACAGTGAAAAACTGTTTTTT. It codes for CASSHDSEKLFF.

This clonotype turned up a few times. Here the CDR3 reads CASSTRRQDKYNEQFF. The CDR3 DNA reads TGTGCCAGCAGCACGCGGCGACAGGATAAATACAATGAGCAGTTCTTC. The chain uses TRBV9 and TRBJ2-1; maybe TRBD1 (6 bases). Germline CDR1 and CDR2: SGDLS and YYNGEE. The CDR3 has 16 residues. V lost 4 bases to trimming and J lost 4 bases, with 18 bases between them.

This clonotype was observed a handful of times. The chain employs TRBV7-2 and TRBJ2-3, with 9 positions matching TRBD2. With 2 bases clipped from V and 2 bases from J, the junction kept 8 bases outside the gene matches. This CDR3 has 17 residues. Germline CDR1 reads SGHTA; CDR2 reads FQGNSA. In nucleotides, the CDR3 is TGTGCCAGCAGCTTACCGCTAGCGGGGCCCCCCACAGATACGCAGTATTTT. This codes for CASSLPLAGPPTDTQYF.

In this sample, this clonotype turned up a few times. The chain links TRBV27 to TRBJ2-5; the match to TRBD2 covers 11 bases. The J segment lost 5 bases and the V segment lost 4 bases, leaving 6 bases of the junction unmatched. The CDR3 is 15 amino acids. Germline loops: CDR1 MNHEY, CDR2 SMNVEV (reference sequence). The CDR3 reads CASSSPGTSGETQYF. CDR3 sequence (DNA): TGTGCCAGCAGTTCCCCCGGGACTAGCGGTGAGACCCAGTACTTC.

This clonotype was picked up many times. The CDR3: CAKKEGETQYF. CDR3 DNA: TGTGCCAAAAAGGAGGGGGAGACCCAGTACTTC. V is TRBV2 and J is TRBJ2-5, with TRBD2 as a possible D gene (6 bases). CDR1 is SNHLY, CDR2 FYNNEI, per germline. The CDR3 extends over 11 amino acids. The ends were cut back, 10 bases at V and 5 bases at J, with 11 bases in the middle.

A few counts support this clonotype. This chain connects TRBV7-2 to TRBJ2-1; 7 bases agree with TRBD2. V gave up 0 bases and J gave up 4 bases; unmatched junction bases: 6. This CDR3 comprises 16 residues. Germline values: CDR1 SGHTA, CDR2 FQGNSA. The CDR3 protein is CASSLAVGLGYNEQFF. The DNA of the CDR3 is TGTGCCAGCAGCTTAGCCGTTGGACTAGGTTACAATGAGCAGTTCTTC. The full variable domain, its missing parts supplied by reference TRBV7-2 and TRBJ2-1, is GAGVSQSPSNKVTEKGKDVELRCDPISGHTALYWYRQSLGQGLEFLIYFQGNSAPDKSGLPSDRFSAERTGGSVSTLTIQRTQQEDSAVYLCASSLAVGLGYNEQFFGPGTRLTVL.

At least ten counts were recorded for this clonotype. One end of the junction fails to match germline, which may point to a read error. The gene calls are TRBV7-2 and TRBJ1-5; D gene uncertain. Germline loops: CDR1 SGHTA, CDR2 FQGNSA. The CDR3 runs to 14 residues. The CDR3 protein is CASSLRDSNQPQHF. Here the CDR3 DNA reads TGCGCCAGCAGCTTAAGGGATAGCAATCAGCCCCAGCATTTT.

This chain uses TRBV5-6 with TRBJ2-1; weak D call: TRBD2 (5 bases). The CDR3 spans 15 residues. Trimming shortened V by 1 base and J by 1 base, and 9 bases separated the two germline ends. Germline V gene lookup returns CDR1 SGHDT and CDR2 YYEEEE. The CDR3 DNA reads TGTGCCAGCAGCTTGTCAGCGGTTTCCTACAATGAGCAGTTCTTC. It translates to CASSLSAVSYNEQFF.

This clonotype came up a few times. The gene calls are TRBV29-1 and TRBJ1-2, with 7 bases identical to TRBD1. With 6 bases clipped from V and 6 bases from J, the junction kept 4 bases outside the gene matches. This CDR3 contains 11 residues. CDR1 and CDR2 from the germline V gene are SQVTM and ANQGSEA. In DNA form, the CDR3 reads TGCAGCGTCTCAGGGGGTGATGGCTACACCTTC. It encodes CSVSGGDGYTF.

This clonotype was detected only a few times. This chain links TRBV5-1 with TRBJ1-1; TRBD1 matches 9 bases. J lost 0 bases, V lost 4 bases, and 10 bases had no gene match. The CDR3 covers 17 residues. Germline lookup yields CDR1 SGHRS and CDR2 YFSETQ. CDR3 in DNA: TGCGCCAGCAGCGTCCGGGACAGGGCGATGGTGAACACTGAAGCTTTCTTT. As protein: CASSVRDRAMVNTEAFF.

V and J are TRBV5-5 and TRBJ1-3, with D possibly TRBD1 on 5 matching bases. Germline CDR1 and CDR2: SGHKS and YYEKEE (reference sequence). The CDR3 spans 16 residues. With 0 bases removed from V and 1 base from J, the gap between germline ends came to 11 bases. The CDR3 DNA follows: TGTGCCAGCAGCTTGGTCAGGGAGTTATCTGGAAACACCATATATTTT. Protein: CASSLVRELSGNTIYF.

V and J are TRBV7-9 and TRBJ2-3, with 8 nucleotides matching TRBD1. Germline-derived CDR1 and CDR2 are SEHNR and FQNEAQ (reference sequence). This CDR3 spans 16 amino acids. V was pared by 7 bases and J by 5 bases, with 14 bases of the junction left unmatched. CDR3 DNA: TGTGCCAGCAACCCCAAGGGACAGGCCCTATTAGATACGCAGTATTTT. Amino acids: CASNPKGQALLDTQYF.

In its sample, this clonotype was seen many times. The gene calls are TRBV20-1 and TRBJ2-1; D gene unclear. The CDR3 totals 13 residues. Germline V CDR1 and CDR2: DFQATT, SNEGSKA (reference sequence). Trimming pared 4 bases from V and 3 bases from J, leaving 10 bases between. CDR3 DNA: TGCAGTGCTAAGGGTCTAGACTACAATGAGCAGTTCTTC. Translated: CSAKGLDYNEQFF.

The chain carries TRBV7-8 and TRBJ1-2, with 7 positions matching TRBD1. V lost 3 bases to trimming and J lost 5 bases; unmatched junction nucleotides: 15. There are 17 residues in the CDR3. CDR1 and CDR2 (germline): SGHVS, FQNEAQ. The CDR3 DNA reads as TGTGCCAGCAGCTTCGCCGCCGCAGGGGGTCTGGGGTATGGCTACACCTTC. Translating it yields CASSFAAAGGLGYGYTF.

This rearrangement joins TRBV27 to TRBJ1-2; possibly TRBD1 for D (6 bases). The length of the CDR3 is 14 residues. CDR1 and CDR2 from the germline V gene are MNHEY and SMNVEV (reference sequence). Between the trimmed V and J ends, which lost 5 bases and 5 bases, there was a span of 15 bases. The chain's CDR3 is CASSGSGHRYGYTF. The CDR3 nucleotides read TGTGCCAGCAGTGGTTCGGGACATCGGTATGGCTACACCTTC.

The V and J genes are TRBV11-3 and TRBJ2-3; 9 positions agree with TRBD2. The germline gives CDR1 SGHNT, CDR2 YENEEA. This CDR3 contains 17 residues. Trimming took 2 bases from V and 1 from J; bases not matched to a gene: 7. CDR3 nucleotide sequence: TGTGCCAGCAGCTTATTAGGCGGGGGGGCCGGCACAGATACGCAGTATTTT. Encoded protein: CASSLLGGGAGTDTQYF.

The J gene is TRBJ2-7, the V gene TRBV21-1; the table's D call TRBD2 went unverified against the DNA. TRBV21-1 is a pseudogene locus. This CDR3 is built from 19 residues. The CDR3 reads CASSKEMWERDSPRYEQYF. CDR3 nucleotides: TGTGCCAGCAGCAAAGAGATGTGGGAGCGGGATTCTCCCCGCTACGAGCAGTACTTC.

V usage is TRBV4-1 and J usage is TRBJ1-5, with 10 bases lining up with TRBD1. This CDR3 is 16 amino acids long. With V trimmed by 1 base and J by 7 bases, 7 bases remained unmatched. Germline V gene data show CDR1 as MGHRA and CDR2 as YSYEKL. As DNA, the CDR3 is TGCGCCAGCAGCCAAGGGACAGGGGGAAGAGGGCAGCCCCAGCATTTT. It specifies CASSQGTGGRGQPQHF.

The J gene is TRBJ2-1, the V gene TRBV9, with no clear D. The germline V gene encodes CDR1 SGDLS and CDR2 YYNGEE. There are 14 residues in the CDR3. V was pared by 7 bases and J by 6 bases, with 17 bases between. This chain's CDR3 is CASRADVRSNEQFF. CDR3 DNA sequence: TGTGCCAGCCGCGCGGACGTACGGAGCAATGAGCAGTTCTTC.

The chain combines TRBV7-3 with TRBJ2-2; TRBD2 agrees at 8 bases. V lost 0 bases and J lost 6; bases outside the gene matches: 0. Germline lookup yields CDR1 SGHTA and CDR2 FQGTGA. The CDR3 contains 14 residues. CDR3 nucleotides: TGTGCCAGCAGCTTAACTAGCGGGGCCGGGGAGCTGTTTTTT. This sequence encodes CASSLTSGAGELFF.

The chain combines TRBV6-5 with TRBJ2-1; the D is unclear. The CDR3 has 13 residues. The germline CDR1 and CDR2 sequences are MNHEY and SVGAGI. V lost 0 bases, J lost 8 bases, and 8 bases lay in between. CDR3: CASSYSNSYEQFF. The CDR3 DNA reads as TGTGCCAGCAGTTACTCGAATTCCTATGAGCAGTTCTTC.

This clonotype was counted only a few times. The rearrangement joins TRBV25-1 to TRBJ1-2, with a possible D match to TRBD1 (5 bases). This CDR3 spans 10 amino acids. Between the trimmed V and J ends, which lost 8 bases and 7 bases, there was a span of 8 bases. Per germline, CDR1 MGHDK and CDR2 SYGVNS. The CDR3 region has the DNA TGTGCCAGCGGGGGTAGTGGCTACACCTTC. Amino acids: CASGGSGYTF.

Only a few counts were recorded for this clonotype. This chain's CDR3 is CASSQEGPGGGSGANVLTF. The CDR3 nucleotides are TGCGCCAGCAGCCAGGAAGGACCAGGGGGCGGGTCTGGGGCCAACGTCCTGACTTTC. The chain carries TRBV4-3 and TRBJ2-6, with 8 positions matching TRBD1. Trimming removed 3 bases from V and 1 base from J; junction bases left unmatched: 11. Per the germline V gene, CDR1 is LGHNA and CDR2 is YSLEER. CDR3 length equals 19 residues.